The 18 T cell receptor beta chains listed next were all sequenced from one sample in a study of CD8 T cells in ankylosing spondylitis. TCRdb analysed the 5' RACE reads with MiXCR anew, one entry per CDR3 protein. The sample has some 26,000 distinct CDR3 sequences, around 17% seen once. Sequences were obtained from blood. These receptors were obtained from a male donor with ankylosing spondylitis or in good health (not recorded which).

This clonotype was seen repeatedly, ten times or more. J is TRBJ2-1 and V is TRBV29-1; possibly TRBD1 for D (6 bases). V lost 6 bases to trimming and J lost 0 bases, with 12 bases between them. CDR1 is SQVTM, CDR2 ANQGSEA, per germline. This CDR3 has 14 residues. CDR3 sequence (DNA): TGCAGCGTGGCCCACAGGGTCTCCTACAATGAGCAGTTCTTC. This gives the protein CSVAHRVSYNEQFF.

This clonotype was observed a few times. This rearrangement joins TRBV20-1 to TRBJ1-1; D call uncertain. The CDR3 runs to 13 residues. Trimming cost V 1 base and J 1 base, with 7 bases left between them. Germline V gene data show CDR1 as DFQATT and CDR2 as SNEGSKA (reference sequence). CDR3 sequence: CSARVSRNTEAFF. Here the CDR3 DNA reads TGCAGTGCTAGAGTTAGCAGGAACACTGAAGCTTTCTTT.

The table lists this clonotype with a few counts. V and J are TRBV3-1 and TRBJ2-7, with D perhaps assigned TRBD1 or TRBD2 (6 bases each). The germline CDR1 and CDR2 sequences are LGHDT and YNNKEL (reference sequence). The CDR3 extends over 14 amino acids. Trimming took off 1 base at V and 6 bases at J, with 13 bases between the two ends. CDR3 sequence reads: CASSQGGGGGEQYV. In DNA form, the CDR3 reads TGTGCCAGCAGCCAAGGCGGTGGAGGGGGCGAGCAGTACGTC.

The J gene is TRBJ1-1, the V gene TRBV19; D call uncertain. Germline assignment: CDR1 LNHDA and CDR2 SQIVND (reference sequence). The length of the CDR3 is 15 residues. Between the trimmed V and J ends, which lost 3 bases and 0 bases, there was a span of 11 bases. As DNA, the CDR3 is TGTGCCAGTAGTATGGATCAGGTCCTGAACACTGAAGCTTTCTTT. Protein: CASSMDQVLNTEAFF.

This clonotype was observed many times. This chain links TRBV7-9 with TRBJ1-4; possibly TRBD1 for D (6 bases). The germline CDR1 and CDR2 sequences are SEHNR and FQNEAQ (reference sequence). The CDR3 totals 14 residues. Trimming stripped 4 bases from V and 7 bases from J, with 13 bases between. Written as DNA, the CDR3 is TGTGCCAGCAGCTATACAGGGTCGGCTGAAAAACTGTTTTTT. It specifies CASSYTGSAEKLFF. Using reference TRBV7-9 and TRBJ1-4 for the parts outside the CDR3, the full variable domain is DTGVSQNPRHKITKRGQNVTFRCDPISEHNRLYWYRQTLGQGPEFLTYFQNEAQLEKSRLLSDRFSAERPKGSFSTLEIQRTEQGDSAMYLCASSYTGSAEKLFFGSGTQLSVL.

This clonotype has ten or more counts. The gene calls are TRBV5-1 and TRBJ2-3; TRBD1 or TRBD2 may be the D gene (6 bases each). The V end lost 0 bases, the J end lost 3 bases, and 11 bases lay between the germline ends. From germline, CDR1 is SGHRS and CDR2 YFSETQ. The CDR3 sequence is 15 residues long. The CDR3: CASSLAGAETDTQYF. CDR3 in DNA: TGCGCCAGCAGCTTGGCGGGGGCTGAGACAGATACGCAGTATTTT.

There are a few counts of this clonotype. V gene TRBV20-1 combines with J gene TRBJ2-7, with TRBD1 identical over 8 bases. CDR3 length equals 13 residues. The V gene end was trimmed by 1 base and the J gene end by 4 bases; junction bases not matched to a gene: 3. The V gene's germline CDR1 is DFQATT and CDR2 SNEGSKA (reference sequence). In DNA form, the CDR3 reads TGCAGTGCTAGAGGGACAGGGCCGTACGAGCAGTACTTC. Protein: CSARGTGPYEQYF.

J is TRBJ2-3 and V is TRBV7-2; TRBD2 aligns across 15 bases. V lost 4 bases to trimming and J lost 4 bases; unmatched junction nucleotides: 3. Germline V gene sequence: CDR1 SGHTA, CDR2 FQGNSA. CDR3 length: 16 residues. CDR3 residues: CASSSGLAGGADTQYF. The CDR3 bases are TGTGCCAGCAGCTCGGGACTAGCGGGGGGTGCAGATACGCAGTATTTT.

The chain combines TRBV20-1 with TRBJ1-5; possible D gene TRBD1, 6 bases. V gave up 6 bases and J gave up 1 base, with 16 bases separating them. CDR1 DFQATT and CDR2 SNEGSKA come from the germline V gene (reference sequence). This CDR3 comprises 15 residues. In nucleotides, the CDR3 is TGCAGTGCGCCGAGCAGGGGAGAGAGCAATCAGCCCCAGCATTTT. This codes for CSAPSRGESNQPQHF.

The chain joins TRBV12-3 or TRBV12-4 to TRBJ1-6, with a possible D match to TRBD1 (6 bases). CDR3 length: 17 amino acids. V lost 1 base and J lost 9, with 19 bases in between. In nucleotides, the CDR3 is TGTGCCAGCAGTTTAGGTTCGGGGGCGCGGGAGGGTTCACCCCTCCACTTT. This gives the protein CASSLGSGAREGSPLHF.

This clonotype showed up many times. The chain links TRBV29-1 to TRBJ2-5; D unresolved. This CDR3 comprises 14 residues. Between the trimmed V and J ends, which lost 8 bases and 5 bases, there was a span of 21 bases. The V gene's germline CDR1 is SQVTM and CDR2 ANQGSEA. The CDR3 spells CSSKSESGAETQYF. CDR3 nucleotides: TGCAGCTCCAAATCCGAATCGGGTGCGGAGACCCAGTACTTC.

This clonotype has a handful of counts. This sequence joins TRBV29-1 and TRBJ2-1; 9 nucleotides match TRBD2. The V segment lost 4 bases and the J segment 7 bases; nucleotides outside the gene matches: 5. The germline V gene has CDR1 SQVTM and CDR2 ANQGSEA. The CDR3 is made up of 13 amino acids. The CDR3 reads CSVATSGLNEQFF. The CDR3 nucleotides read TGCAGCGTTGCGACTAGCGGACTAAATGAGCAGTTCTTC.

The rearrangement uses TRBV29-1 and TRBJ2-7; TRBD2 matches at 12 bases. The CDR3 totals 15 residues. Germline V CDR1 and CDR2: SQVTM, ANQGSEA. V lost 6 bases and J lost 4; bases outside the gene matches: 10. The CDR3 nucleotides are TGCAGCGTCGACGGACTAGCGGGGAAGGAGTACGAGCAGTACTTC. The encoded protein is CSVDGLAGKEYEQYF.

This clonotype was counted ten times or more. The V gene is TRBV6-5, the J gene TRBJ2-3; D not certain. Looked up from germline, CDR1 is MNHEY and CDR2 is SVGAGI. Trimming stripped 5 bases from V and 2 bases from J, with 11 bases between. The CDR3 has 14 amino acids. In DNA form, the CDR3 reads TGTGCCAGCAGTATGGAAATTGCCACAGATACGCAGTATTTT. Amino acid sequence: CASSMEIATDTQYF.

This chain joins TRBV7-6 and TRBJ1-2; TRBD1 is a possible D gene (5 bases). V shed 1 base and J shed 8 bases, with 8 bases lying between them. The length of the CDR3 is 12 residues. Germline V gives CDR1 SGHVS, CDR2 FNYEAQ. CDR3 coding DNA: TGTGCCAGCAGCTTAGTTGGGGACGGCTACACCTTC. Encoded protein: CASSLVGDGYTF.

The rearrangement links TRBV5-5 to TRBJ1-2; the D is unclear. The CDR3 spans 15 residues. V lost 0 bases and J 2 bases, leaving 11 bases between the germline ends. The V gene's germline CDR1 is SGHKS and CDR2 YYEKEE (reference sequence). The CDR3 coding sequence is TGTGCCAGCAGCTTGGAGCGCAGTGTAAACTATGGCTACACCTTC. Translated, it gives CASSLERSVNYGYTF.

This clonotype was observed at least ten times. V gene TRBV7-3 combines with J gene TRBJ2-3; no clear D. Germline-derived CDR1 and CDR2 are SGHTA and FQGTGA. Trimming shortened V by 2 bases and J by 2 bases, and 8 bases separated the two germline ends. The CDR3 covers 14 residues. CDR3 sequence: CASSLLSSTDTQYF. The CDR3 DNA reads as TGTGCCAGCAGCTTATTGTCTTCCACAGATACGCAGTATTTT.

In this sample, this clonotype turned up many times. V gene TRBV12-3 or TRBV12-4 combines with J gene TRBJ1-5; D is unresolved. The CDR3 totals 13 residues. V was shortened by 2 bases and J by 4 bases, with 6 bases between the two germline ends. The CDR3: CASSLTENQPQHF. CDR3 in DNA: TGTGCCAGCAGTTTAACGGAGAATCAGCCCCAGCATTTT.